The 30 T cell receptor beta chains listed next were all sequenced from one sample in a study of CD8+CD57+ T cells in acquired aplastic anemia. The template for TCR beta VDJ and CDR3 sequence profiling was genomic DNA. TCRdb passed the reads through MiXCR, listing each CDR3 protein once. The repertoire has approximately 200,000 distinct CDR3 sequences, less than 70% of them found once; the top ten carry about 17%. Sequenced sample: sorted CD4+, CD8+, or CD8+CD57+ T cells (not recorded which) from PBMCs. All receptors come from a human donor in good health, serving as a control.

J is TRBJ1-2 and V is TRBV5-5; D is perhaps TRBD1 (6 bases). Looked up from germline, CDR1 is SGHKS and CDR2 is YYEKEE (reference sequence). The CDR3 has 14 amino acids. Deletions cut 2 bases from V and 2 bases from J, with 10 bases between. The CDR3 loop reads CASSFKQGNYGYTF. As DNA, the CDR3 is TGTGCCAGCAGCTTCAAACAGGGAAACTATGGCTACACCTTC.

This clonotype was observed a few times. Being one base from a much bigger clone, this may be a read error. The CDR3 end shows no conserved phenylalanine or tryptophan, and so a read error is likely. The V and J genes are TRBV5-4 and TRBJ2-7; D is unresolved. V lost 0 bases and J 1 base, leaving 8 bases between the germline ends. Germline V gene data show CDR1 as SGHNT and CDR2 as YYREEE (reference sequence). The CDR3 loop spans 14 amino acids. The CDR3 reads CASSLAAASYEQYL. CDR3 DNA sequence: TGTGCCAGCAGCTTGGCCGCTGCTTCCTACGAGCAGTACCTC.

This chain links TRBV2 with TRBJ2-1; 7 nucleotides line up with TRBD1. Germline V gives CDR1 SNHLY, CDR2 FYNNEI. The CDR3 is made up of 11 amino acids. With V trimmed by 8 bases and J by 7 bases, 2 bases remained unmatched. This chain's CDR3 is CASARGNEQFF. CDR3 sequence (DNA): TGTGCCAGCGCCAGGGGGAATGAGCAGTTCTTC.

The sample holds many counts of this clonotype. The chain employs TRBV7-8 and TRBJ1-5; D not certain. With 1 base removed from V and 0 bases from J, the gap between germline ends came to 10 bases. CDR1 is SGHVS and CDR2 is FQNEAQ in the germline V gene. This CDR3 has 16 amino acids. Here the CDR3 DNA reads TGTGCCAGCAGCTTAGTTAGGACTGATAGCAATCAGCCCCAGCATTTT. Encoded protein: CASSLVRTDSNQPQHF.

This clonotype showed up many times. The rearrangement joins TRBV6-5 to TRBJ1-2; perhaps TRBD1 as D (5 bases). This CDR3 spans 12 amino acids. Germline CDR1 and CDR2: MNHEY and SVGAGI. The V end was cut by 8 bases, the J end by 2 bases, with 9 bases between. CDR3 in amino acids: CASYRQNYGYTF. The CDR3 DNA is TGTGCCAGCTATAGACAGAACTATGGCTACACCTTC.

The V gene is TRBV24-1, the J gene TRBJ2-2; 13 positions match TRBD2. Germline V gene sequence: CDR1 KGHDR, CDR2 SFDVKD. The CDR3 is 17 amino acids. The V segment lost 3 bases and the J segment 7 bases; nucleotides outside the gene matches: 7. The CDR3, as DNA: TGTGCCACCAGTGATCCTACTAGCGGGGGGGATGTCGGGGAGCTGTTTTTT. Translation: CATSDPTSGGDVGELFF.

In the case of this clonotype: An end of the junction differs from the germline gene, which may be a read error. The chain recombines TRBV19 with TRBJ2-1, with D maybe TRBD1 (6 bases). This CDR3 contains 15 residues. Germline V gene lookup returns CDR1 LNHDA and CDR2 SQIVND (reference sequence). CDR3 amino acids: CACSILRTDCNEQFF. In DNA form, the CDR3 reads TGTGCCTGTAGTATATTGAGGACAGACTGCAATGAGCAGTTCTTC.

The count of this clonotype is one. An end of the junction differs from the germline gene, which may be a read error. This chain links TRBV2 with TRBJ2-7; D unclear. There are 14 residues in the CDR3. CDR1 and CDR2 from the germline V gene are SNHLY and FYNNEI. CDR3 in DNA: TGTGCCAGCTGTGACGGCTCGGCGTACTACGAGCAGTACTTC. Protein: CASCDGSAYYEQYF.

The J gene is TRBJ2-2, the V gene TRBV29-1; D call uncertain. CDR1 SQVTM and CDR2 ANQGSEA come from the germline V gene. This CDR3 has 12 residues. The V end was cut by 4 bases, the J end by 4 bases, with 7 bases between. Written as DNA, the CDR3 is TGCAGCGTTGTGGGCCCCACCGGGGAGCTGTTTTTT. It codes for CSVVGPTGELFF.

There are many counts of this clonotype. At one end the junction does not follow the germline gene, possibly because of a read error. The gene calls are TRBV2 and TRBJ1-6; D might be TRBD1 (5 bases). The CDR3 runs to 16 residues. Germline V CDR1 and CDR2: SNHLY, FYNNEI. In DNA form, the CDR3 reads TGTGCCAGCAGGAAATTACAGGTCTCCAATAATTCACCCCTCCACTTT. It specifies CASRKLQVSNNSPLHF.

As regards this clonotype: The junction shows a germline mismatch at one end, possibly a read error. J is TRBJ1-4 and V is TRBV30; D perhaps matches TRBD1 (6 bases). This CDR3 region has 13 residues. In germline, CDR1 is GTSNPN, CDR2 SVGIG (reference sequence). CDR3 amino acids: CAWGPGQNEKLSF. CDR3 nucleotide sequence: TGTGCCTGGGGACCGGGACAAAATGAAAAACTGTCTTTT. The full variable domain, in which reference TRBV30 and TRBJ1-4 provide the parts outside the CDR3, is SQTIHQWPATLVQPVGSPLSLECTVEGTSNPNLYWYRQAAGRGLQLLFYSVGIGQISSEVPQNLSASRPQDRQFILSSKKLLLSDSGFYLCAWGPGQNEKLSFGSGTQLSVL.

The genes are TRBV10-3 and TRBJ2-7; 12 positions agree with TRBD1. The CDR3 runs 16 residues. Germline values: CDR1 ENHRY, CDR2 SYGVKD. V was clipped by 0 bases and J by 7 bases; unmatched bases: 7. CDR3 loop: CAISESGTGGEEEQYF. The CDR3 bases are TGTGCCATCAGTGAGTCGGGGACAGGGGGCGAGGAAGAGCAGTACTTC.

This chain links TRBV12-5 with TRBJ1-2, with D possibly TRBD1 on 5 matching bases. V lost 0 bases, J lost 3 bases, and 20 bases lay in between. Germline loops: CDR1 LGHNT, CDR2 FRNRAP. The CDR3 sequence is 18 residues long. CDR3 coding DNA: TGTGCTAGTGGTTTGGTGAAGTTGGGACTCCCGGGGGACTATGGCTACACCTTC. This encodes CASGLVKLGLPGDYGYTF. The entire variable domain, with the rest obtained from reference TRBV12-5 and TRBJ1-2, is as follows: DARVTQTPRHKVTEMGQEVTMRCQPILGHNTVFWYRQTMMQGLELLAYFRNRAPLDDSGMPKDRFSAEMPDATLATLKIQPSEPRDSAVYFCASGLVKLGLPGDYGYTFGSGTRLTVV.

The chain is built from TRBV20-1 and TRBJ2-7; 7 bases fit TRBD1. CDR3 length: 11 residues. Trimming at V came to 5 bases and at J to 5 bases, leaving 3 bases not matched to a gene. CDR1 and CDR2 from the germline V gene are DFQATT and SNEGSKA (reference sequence). As DNA, the CDR3 is TGCAGTGCTGTACAGGGGAACGAGCAGTACTTC. Amino acid sequence: CSAVQGNEQYF.

This clonotype was detected once. The CDR3 loop reads CATPGGGSYNEQFF. The CDR3 nucleotides read TGTGCCACCCCAGGTGGGGGATCCTACAATGAGCAGTTCTTC. This sequence joins TRBV28 and TRBJ2-1; D could derive from TRBD1 or TRBD2 (5 bases each). The CDR3 contains 14 residues. The V gene's germline CDR1 is MDHEN and CDR2 SYDVKM. Trimming took 10 bases from V and 1 from J, leaving 14 bases between them.

This sequence joins TRBV11-2 and TRBJ1-1; the D is unclear. Per the germline V gene, CDR1 is SGHAT and CDR2 is FQNNGV. This CDR3 spans 15 amino acids. The V end was cut by 2 bases, the J end by 5 bases, with 15 bases between. CDR3 sequence reads: CASSLSSQGKTEAFF. CDR3 sequence (DNA): TGTGCCAGCAGCTTATCCTCCCAAGGGAAAACTGAAGCTTTCTTT. Full variable domain (rest looked up from reference TRBV11-2 and TRBJ1-1): EAGVAQSPRYKIIEKRQSVAFWCNPISGHATLYWYQQILGQGPKLLIQFQNNGVVDDSQLPKDRFSAERLKGVDSTLKIQPAKLEDSAVYLCASSLSSQGKTEAFFGQGTRLTVV.

The chain uses TRBV29-1 and TRBJ1-2; D may be TRBD1 (6 bases). V lost 1 base and J lost 8, with 8 bases in between. This CDR3 is built from 11 residues. Looked up from germline, CDR1 is SQVTM and CDR2 is ANQGSEA. The CDR3 DNA reads as TGCAGCGTTGAAGGAAGGGGGGGCTACACCTTC. Protein sequence: CSVEGRGGYTF.

As for this clonotype: A much larger clone lies a single base off, so this may be a read error. This chain uses TRBV6-5 with TRBJ2-5; possible D gene TRBD1, 6 bases. The CDR3 is 14 amino acids. CDR1 is MNHEY and CDR2 is SVGAGI in the germline V gene. CDR3 sequence: CASSFRGFQEIQYF. CDR3 DNA sequence: TGTGCCAGCAGTTTCAGGGGATTCCAAGAGATCCAGTACTTC.

This clonotype was counted ten times or more. The CDR3 coding sequence is TGTGCCAGCAGTGTCGTAGCTAACTATGGCTACACCTTC. Translation: CASSVVANYGYTF. The chain is built from TRBV25-1 and TRBJ1-2; the D is unclear. The V and J ends lost 4 bases and 0 bases respectively, with 6 bases between them. Germline CDR1 is MGHDK and CDR2 is SYGVNS. The CDR3 extends over 13 amino acids.

This clonotype occurred many times. The chain links TRBV5-5 to TRBJ2-2; TRBD1 matches 10 bases. The junction had 8 bases not matched to a gene; V was cut back by 5 bases and J by 7 bases. This CDR3 has 15 residues. Germline CDR1 and CDR2: SGHKS and YYEKEE (reference sequence). The CDR3 loop is CASSLTGGRGGELFF. Written as DNA, the CDR3 is TGTGCCAGCAGTTTGACAGGGGGCCGTGGCGGGGAGCTGTTTTTT.

Ten or more counts support this clonotype. The chain carries TRBV20-1 and TRBJ1-5; D call uncertain. CDR1 and CDR2 (germline): DFQATT, SNEGSKA (reference sequence). The length of the CDR3 is 16 residues. V was clipped by 3 bases and J by 6 bases, with 21 bases between them. The CDR3 region is CSASMKGKFLGQPQHF. The CDR3 region has the DNA TGCAGTGCTAGTATGAAAGGGAAGTTTCTCGGTCAGCCCCAGCATTTT.

This clonotype was picked up many times. The chain couples TRBV20-1 to TRBJ1-6; perhaps TRBD1 as D (6 bases). V shed 6 bases and J shed 14 bases, with 23 bases lying between them. The germline V gene has CDR1 DFQATT and CDR2 SNEGSKA (reference sequence). The CDR3 consists of 14 residues. The CDR3 is CSANDGAPRGSLHF. The CDR3 DNA reads as TGCAGTGCAAACGACGGGGCCCCCAGGGGATCCCTCCACTTT.

This clonotype was found many times. This chain uses TRBV19 with TRBJ2-3; 12 nucleotides agree with TRBD2. Trimming took 9 bases from V and 0 from J; bases not matched to a gene: 13. This CDR3 is 18 amino acids long. Germline lookup yields CDR1 LNHDA and CDR2 SQIVND (reference sequence). The CDR3 DNA is TGTGCCAGCCGTTGGCTAGCGGGGGGGCCCTCTAGCACAGATACGCAGTATTTT. Protein sequence: CASRWLAGGPSSTDTQYF.

This chain uses TRBV2 with TRBJ2-5, with D perhaps matching TRBD2 (6 bases). V was clipped by 7 bases and J by 0 bases, with 12 bases between them. This CDR3 has 14 amino acids. Germline CDR1 SNHLY, CDR2 FYNNEI. CDR3 coding DNA: TGTGCCAGCAAGGAGGGCTGGAACCAAGAGACCCAGTACTTC. Residues: CASKEGWNQETQYF. The full variable domain, in which reference TRBV2 and TRBJ2-5 provide the parts outside the CDR3, is EPEVTQTPSHQVTQMGQEVILRCVPISNHLYFYWYRQILGQKVEFLVSFYNNEISEKSEIFDDQFSVERPDGSNFTLKIRSTKLEDSAMYFCASKEGWNQETQYFGPGTRLLVL.

This clonotype showed up just once. The junction and the germline gene differ at one end; a read error may be behind it. The chain carries TRBV5-1 and TRBJ2-3; weak D call: TRBD1 (6 bases). CDR1 SGHRS and CDR2 YFSETQ come from the germline V gene. The CDR3 contains 17 residues. The chain's CDR3 is CASSLGPWTVGTDTQYF. CDR3 DNA sequence: TGCGCCAGCAGCTTGGGACCCTGGACAGTGGGCACGGATACGCAGTATTTT.

This rearrangement joins TRBV7-2 to TRBJ1-5, with 8 bases identical to TRBD1. The CDR3 spans 17 residues. The trim removed 1 base at V and 3 bases at J, leaving 8 bases unmatched. Germline V CDR1 and CDR2: SGHTA, FQGNSA. CDR3 sequence reads: CASSLGTGQGPNQPQHF. The DNA of the CDR3 is TGTGCCAGCAGCTTAGGAACAGGACAGGGACCCAATCAGCCCCAGCATTTT.

The genes are TRBV7-6 and TRBJ1-5, with 8 nucleotides matching TRBD1. The V gene's germline CDR1 is SGHVS and CDR2 FNYEAQ. This CDR3 has 14 amino acids. V lost 5 bases to trimming and J lost 9 bases; unmatched junction nucleotides: 9. The CDR3 bases are TGTGCCAGCAGCAACGGACAGGGTGAGCGGCCCCAGCATTTT. Translating it yields CASSNGQGERPQHF.

This sequence joins TRBV29-1 and TRBJ1-5; tentative D call: TRBD1 (5 bases). V shed 6 bases and J shed 5 bases, with 14 bases lying between them. The CDR3 has 13 residues. The germline V gene has CDR1 SQVTM and CDR2 ANQGSEA. CDR3 region: CSVGGTGDQPQHF. The DNA for the CDR3 is TGCAGCGTAGGAGGGACGGGGGATCAGCCCCAGCATTTT. Based on the CDR3 plus reference TRBV29-1 and TRBJ1-5, the full variable domain is SAVISQKPSRDICQRGTSLTIQCQVDSQVTMMFWYRQQPGQSLTLIATANQGSEATYESGFVIDKFPISRPNLTFSTLTVSNMSPEDSSIYLCSVGGTGDQPQHFGDGTRLSIL.

V and J are TRBV20-1 and TRBJ2-1, with D uncertain. V shed 0 bases and J shed 8 bases, with 5 bases lying between them. The germline CDR1 and CDR2 sequences are DFQATT and SNEGSKA (reference sequence). The CDR3 has 11 amino acids. The chain's CDR3 is CSARDMYEQFF. As DNA, the CDR3 is TGCAGTGCTAGAGATATGTATGAGCAGTTCTTC.

This clonotype appeared many times. The chain joins TRBV6-5 to TRBJ1-2; D may be TRBD1 (5 bases). V was trimmed by 4 bases and J by 8 bases, leaving 14 bases between them. The CDR3 is made up of 13 amino acids. Germline CDR1 MNHEY, CDR2 SVGAGI. The CDR3 sequence: CASSLNKGRGYTF. CDR3 coding DNA: TGTGCCAGCAGTTTGAACAAGGGGCGAGGCTACACCTTC.